This T cell receptor beta chain was sequenced in a study of T cell responses to AZD1222 COVID-19 vaccine. Here immunoSEQ multiplex PCR was the method, and the copy in TCRdb shows in-frame clones only, minus some. In the table there are under 80,000 clones, approximately 85% of which are singletons. The germline gives CDR1 KGHSH, CDR2 LQKENI. Trimming removed 0 bases at V and 0 bases at J, with 8 bases between. The CDR3 spans 15 residues. The receptor comes from an adult who received the AZD1222 COVID-19 vaccine. The rearrangement uses TRBV18 and TRBJ1-1, with a weak D call TRBD1 (6 bases). The sample here was peripheral blood, taken 28 days after the second AZD1222 dose. CDR3 nucleotides: TGTGCCAGCTCACCACCCGGACAGTTGAACACTGAAGCTTTCTTT. Translating it yields CASSPPGQLNTEAFF.